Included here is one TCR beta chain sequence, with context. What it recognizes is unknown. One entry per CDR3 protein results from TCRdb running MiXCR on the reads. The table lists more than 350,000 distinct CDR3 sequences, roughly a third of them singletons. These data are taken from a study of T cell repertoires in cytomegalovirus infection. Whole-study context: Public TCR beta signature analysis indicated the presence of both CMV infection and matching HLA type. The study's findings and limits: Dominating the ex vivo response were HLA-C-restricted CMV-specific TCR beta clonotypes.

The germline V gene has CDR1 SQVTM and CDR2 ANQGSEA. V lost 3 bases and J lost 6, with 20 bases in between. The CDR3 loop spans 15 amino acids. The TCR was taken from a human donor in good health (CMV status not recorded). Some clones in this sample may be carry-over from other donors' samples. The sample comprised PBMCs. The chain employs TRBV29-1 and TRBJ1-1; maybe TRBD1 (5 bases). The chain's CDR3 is CSVEGPGFNLAEAFF. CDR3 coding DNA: TGCAGCGTTGAGGGGCCAGGCTTCAATTTAGCTGAAGCTTTCTTT.